Shown below are 17 T cell receptor beta chains from a single sample sequenced in a study of blood T cell repertoires in COVID-19. This table comes from immunoSEQ multiplex PCR, and its TCRdb copy is limited to in-frame clones, with some not included. The data hold 150,000 to 200,000 clones, with 75% to 90% observed a single time. What was sequenced was peripheral blood. These receptors were obtained from a human donor in a cohort sampled during active COVID-19.

J is TRBJ1-1 and V is TRBV6-4, with a weak D call TRBD1 (6 bases). V lost 4 bases to trimming and J lost 7 bases, with 13 bases between them. Per germline, CDR1 MRHNA and CDR2 SNTAGT. This CDR3 is 13 amino acids long. CDR3 bases: TGTGCCAGCAGTGTTGATCAACAGGGTGAAGCTTTCTTT. Encoded protein: CASSVDQQGEAFF.

The gene calls are TRBV3-1 (or the pseudogene TRBV3-2) and TRBJ2-7, with 7 positions matching TRBD2. CDR3 length: 16 amino acids. Germline V gene data show CDR1 as LGHDT and CDR2 as YNNKEL (reference sequence). Germline trimming cut 6 bases from V and 4 bases from J; bases unmatched to any gene: 15. CDR3 residues: CASRQGLGGRWYEQYF. Written as DNA, the CDR3 is TGTGCCAGCAGGCAGGGATTGGGCGGGAGATGGTACGAGCAGTACTTC.

CDR3 nucleotides: TGTGCCATCAGTGAGCCCACTTCGGGACTAGCTGAACCTGAACAGTTCTTC. This codes for CAISEPTSGLAEPEQFF. This chain links TRBV10-3 with TRBJ2-1; 9 nucleotides line up with TRBD2. V lost 2 bases to trimming and J lost 13 bases; unmatched junction nucleotides: 18. Germline V CDR1 and CDR2: ENHRY, SYGVKD. This CDR3 is built from 17 residues.

This clone has ten or more counts. The chain recombines TRBV6-5 with TRBJ2-7; possible D gene TRBD1, 6 bases. CDR1 is MNHEY, CDR2 SVGAGI, per germline. This CDR3 contains 13 residues. The V end was cut by 8 bases, the J end by 4 bases, with 15 bases between. This chain's CDR3 is CASPGTNYYEQYF. The CDR3 DNA sequence: TGTGCCAGCCCCGGGACAAATTATTACGAGCAGTACTTC.

V and J are TRBV6-5 and TRBJ1-6, with a weak D call TRBD1 (5 bases). The CDR3 spans 15 residues. Germline CDR1 reads MNHEY; CDR2 reads SVGAGI. The V end lost 8 bases, the J end lost 8 bases, and 19 bases lay between the germline ends. CDR3 sequence: CASGAHQGLDSPLHF. CDR3 DNA: TGTGCCAGCGGGGCCCATCAGGGTCTCGATTCACCCCTCCACTTT.

The chain carries TRBV27 and TRBJ2-7; TRBD1 aligns across 7 bases. Germline trimming cut 5 bases from V and 2 bases from J; bases unmatched to any gene: 6. Germline CDR1 reads MNHEY; CDR2 reads SMNVEV (reference sequence). The CDR3 loop spans 14 amino acids. The CDR3 loop reads CASSRDRDTYEQYF. DNA for the CDR3: TGTGCCAGCAGTCGGGACAGAGATACCTACGAGCAGTACTTC.

The chain combines TRBV6-2 or TRBV6-3 with TRBJ1-1, with D unclear. CDR3 length: 15 residues. The germline V gene encodes CDR1 MNHEY and CDR2 SVGEGT. Trimming left V 4 bases short and J 12 bases short, with 24 bases between. The DNA of the CDR3 is TGTGCCAGCAGTTTCCGAACGGGGAATAGAGTGGTGACTTTCTTT. Protein sequence: CASSFRTGNRVVTFF.

The chain is built from TRBV28 and TRBJ2-3, with a tentative D call TRBD1 (7 bases). Germline lookup yields CDR1 MDHEN and CDR2 SYDVKM. This CDR3 has 16 residues. Trimming left V 3 bases short and J 6 bases short, with 19 bases between. The CDR3 reads CASSLGGVRGEDTQYF. The CDR3 DNA reads as TGTGCCAGCAGTTTGGGCGGCGTCAGGGGGGAGGATACGCAGTATTTT.

This clone appeared once. This rearrangement joins TRBV3-1 (or the pseudogene TRBV3-2) to TRBJ2-7; 15 nucleotides align to TRBD2. The length of the CDR3 is 16 residues. CDR1 and CDR2 (germline): LGHDT, YNNKEL (reference sequence). The V gene end was trimmed by 6 bases and the J gene end by 3 bases; junction bases not matched to a gene: 6. CDR3 residues: CASSLGLAGGDYEQYF. The CDR3 DNA follows: TGTGCCAGCAGTCTAGGACTAGCGGGAGGGGACTACGAGCAGTACTTC.

The rearrangement links TRBV12-5 to TRBJ2-3, with D tentatively TRBD2 (7 bases). The V gene lost 7 bases and the J gene lost 1 base, with 15 bases spanning the gap. Germline loops: CDR1 LGHNT, CDR2 FRNRAP. This CDR3 comprises 15 residues. The CDR3: CASALGGPGTDTQYF. The CDR3 nucleotides are TGTGCTAGTGCCCTGGGGGGGCCGGGCACAGATACGCAGTATTTT.

The chain has TRBV9 and TRBJ2-7; possibly TRBD1 for D (5 bases). V was clipped by 3 bases and J by 6 bases, with 13 bases between them. The CDR3 loop spans 13 amino acids. The germline gives CDR1 SGDLS, CDR2 YYNGEE. The CDR3 reads CASSGINRFEQYF. CDR3 in DNA: TGTGCCAGCAGCGGCATAAACAGGTTCGAGCAGTACTTC.

Many counts were recorded for this clone. V is TRBV6-1 and J is TRBJ2-6; 13 nucleotides align to TRBD2. CDR3 length: 18 amino acids. Trimming took 4 bases from V and 4 from J; bases not matched to a gene: 7. In germline, CDR1 is MNHNS, CDR2 SASEGT. CDR3 residues: CASSAGLAGVGGANVLTF. CDR3 bases: TGTGCCAGCAGTGCCGGACTAGCGGGAGTAGGGGGGGCCAACGTCCTGACTTTC.

This clone was detected only once. The chain combines TRBV6-5 with TRBJ1-5; the match to TRBD1 covers 7 bases. Germline trimming cut 6 bases from V and 4 bases from J; bases unmatched to any gene: 9. The CDR3 consists of 15 residues. CDR1 is MNHEY, CDR2 SVGAGI, per germline. The CDR3 loop is CASSYTGVENQPQHF. Written as DNA, the CDR3 is TGTGCCAGCAGCTACACAGGGGTCGAAAATCAGCCCCAGCATTTT.

The J gene is TRBJ1-6, the V gene TRBV7-2, with TRBD1 matching 8 bases. The CDR3 extends over 13 amino acids. Germline V gene lookup returns CDR1 SGHTA and CDR2 FQGNSA. The V segment lost 7 bases and the J segment 7 bases; nucleotides outside the gene matches: 3. CDR3 DNA: TGTGCCAGCACCTGGACAGGGAATTCACCCCTCCACTTT. Translated, it gives CASTWTGNSPLHF.

The V call is TRBV12-5, the J call TRBJ2-1, with 13 bases matching TRBD2. V shed 2 bases and J 2 bases; nucleotides not matched to a gene: 3. CDR1 and CDR2 (germline): LGHNT, FRNRAP. The CDR3 is 17 amino acids. The CDR3 is CASGLPGLAGTYNEQFF. The CDR3 coding sequence is TGTGCTAGTGGTTTGCCGGGACTAGCGGGAACCTACAATGAGCAGTTCTTC.

CDR3 amino acids: CASSRQDRGKGNTIYF. CDR3 in DNA: TGTGCCAGCAGTCGTCAGGACAGGGGGAAAGGAAACACCATATATTTT. The chain is built from TRBV6-4 and TRBJ1-3, with 10 bases fitting TRBD1. V lost 5 bases to trimming and J lost 4 bases; unmatched junction nucleotides: 8. The CDR3 covers 16 residues. The germline CDR1 and CDR2 sequences are MRHNA and SNTAGT.

The table lists this clone with a count of one. CDR3 DNA: TGCAGTGCTAGTCCCCGGTCCTCTTCCTACGAGCAGTACTTC. Amino acids: CSASPRSSSYEQYF. The V gene is TRBV20-1, the J gene TRBJ2-7, with no clear D. This CDR3 comprises 14 residues. The germline gives CDR1 DFQATT, CDR2 SNEGSKA (reference sequence). Trimming cost V 3 bases and J 1 base, with 13 bases left between them.